This T cell receptor beta chain was observed in a study of vaccination and CD4 T cells after COVID-19. The germline gives CDR1 DFQATT, CDR2 SNEGSKA (reference sequence). This CDR3 spans 14 amino acids. In the case of this clonotype: Its antigen is not identified.

As for treatment: approximately 9-day PBMC culture with coronavirus spike peptide pools or control peptides (ViraFEST assay). Researchers reported culturing two million PBMCs per well with 10 IU/ml IL-2 and approximately 10 ug/ml peptide pools. The study sequenced cultured CD4+ T cell DNA using the Oncomine TCR Beta short-read assay. In TCRdb, the PCR reads were re-called with MiXCR into one record per CDR3 protein. The sample records 20,000 to 25,000 distinct CDR3 sequences, 32% being singletons. This receptor was taken from a human donor with COVID-19. This chain links TRBV20-1 with TRBJ1-2; no firm D call. The specimen sequenced was cultured CD4+ T cells from blood. CDR3 in DNA: TGCAGCGCCAAACTCACGGGAACCTCCTATGGCTACACCTTC. Amino acids: CSAKLTGTSYGYTF.